This is a list of T cell receptor beta chains from one sample in a study of blood T cells in healthy people across ages. MiXCR, run by TCRdb on the 5' RACE reads, gives a single entry per CDR3 protein. Of 1.5 million to 2 million distinct CDR3 sequences listed, 34% were seen once; the top ten hold approximately 11%. Sequencing was done on a sample of blood. The receptors come from a woman aged 25 to 39 in good health. The CDR3 runs from the conserved cysteine through the conserved F or W. The order of the fields is J gene, V gene, CDR3 protein.

TRBJ1-2	TRBV11-2	CASSLWRGGTNYGYTF
TRBJ2-1	TRBV7-9	CASSMGETHNEQFF
TRBJ2-1	TRBV5-1	CAGSLGILAGGYDNEQFF
TRBJ1-2	TRBV7-2	CASSGGTAPNYGYTF
TRBJ2-1	TRBV6-1	CASSEGLAGGNNEQFF
TRBJ1-1	TRBV5-1	CASSLGTMGETEAFF
TRBJ2-1	TRBV24-1	CATSYLTGTGDNEQFF
TRBJ2-2	TRBV7-9	CASKGVGGPNTGELFF
TRBJ2-1	TRBV12-3/TRBV12-4	CASRMPRLAGKNEQFF
TRBJ2-3	TRBV11-2	CASSLDPGTDAQYF
TRBJ2-5	TRBV20-1	CSARDGETQYF
TRBJ2-5	TRBV7-3	CASSLSRNDEQYF
TRBJ2-3	TRBV20-1	CSARSGGGYTDTQYF
TRBJ2-3	TRBV29-1	CSVEDGDPGTDTQYF
TRBJ2-7	TRBV7-2	CVSSLSYVYEQYF
TRBJ2-7	TRBV30	CAWSPGQGEYIEQYF
TRBJ2-5	TRBV24-1	CATSGGLAGETQYF
TRBJ2-1	TRBV6-6	CASSYPAGLRYNEQFF
TRBJ2-5	TRBV20-1	CSAMYPVQETQYF
TRBJ2-5	TRBV30	CAWSAKPQETQYF
-	TRBV11-2	CASSLDPSYNEQYF
TRBJ1-5	TRBV28	CASRSGQGPNQPQHF
TRBJ1-2	TRBV6-1	CASSDRVGGYTF
TRBJ2-7	TRBV20-1	CSARVRDSLLEQYF
TRBJ2-7	TRBV7-8	CALGIGYEQYF
TRBJ2-3	TRBV12-3/TRBV12-4	CAGSVRPDTQYF
TRBJ2-3	TRBV3-1	CASSQGFLAGGPLDTQYF
TRBJ2-1	TRBV24-1	CATSDSLLAHPLNEQVF
TRBJ1-1	TRBV7-9	CASSRPLGGGSTEAFF
TRBJ1-2	TRBV27	CASCSLQGSGYTF
TRBJ2-5	TRBV20-1	CSAREAGRQETQYF
TRBJ1-2	TRBV7-9	CASSLAGTPYGYTF
TRBJ2-1	TRBV9	CASSGWTSGRGDEQFF
TRBJ1-1	TRBV29-1	CSVDVDSEAFF
TRBJ1-1	TRBV7-9	CASSLGQGTVTEAFF
-	TRBV24-1	CATSAKGTGAEQYF
TRBJ2-1	TRBV3-1	CASSRLSRNEQFF
TRBJ2-1	TRBV3-1	CASSHTGGQYNEQFF
TRBJ2-7	TRBV3-1	CASSPTGTREQYF
TRBJ1-2	TRBV20-1	CSARTHRRNSYGYTF
TRBJ1-4	TRBV3-1	CASSQEGLVPGKLFF
TRBJ1-2	TRBV9	CASSVEGFGYGYTF
TRBJ1-4	TRBV20-1	CSAGTAAGEKLFF
TRBJ2-7	TRBV3-1	CASSQLAGGPGSEQYF
TRBJ1-4	TRBV3-1	CASSQGISDGHEKLFF
TRBJ1-2	TRBV4-2	CASSQDEGGEYYGYTF
TRBJ2-1	TRBV29-1	CSVEDGEGASYNEQFF
TRBJ2-1	TRBV7-9	CASSSNRGQSGSNEQFF
TRBJ2-3	TRBV5-1	CASSPRTGPSDTQYF
-	TRBV18	CASSPSVVSEQYF
TRBJ1-5	TRBV7-3	CASSFDRSQPQHF
TRBJ2-7	TRBV5-1	CASSRDSNSYEQYF
TRBJ1-2	TRBV20-1	CSASQNYGYTF
TRBJ1-6	TRBV7-9	CASSSGTNSPLHF